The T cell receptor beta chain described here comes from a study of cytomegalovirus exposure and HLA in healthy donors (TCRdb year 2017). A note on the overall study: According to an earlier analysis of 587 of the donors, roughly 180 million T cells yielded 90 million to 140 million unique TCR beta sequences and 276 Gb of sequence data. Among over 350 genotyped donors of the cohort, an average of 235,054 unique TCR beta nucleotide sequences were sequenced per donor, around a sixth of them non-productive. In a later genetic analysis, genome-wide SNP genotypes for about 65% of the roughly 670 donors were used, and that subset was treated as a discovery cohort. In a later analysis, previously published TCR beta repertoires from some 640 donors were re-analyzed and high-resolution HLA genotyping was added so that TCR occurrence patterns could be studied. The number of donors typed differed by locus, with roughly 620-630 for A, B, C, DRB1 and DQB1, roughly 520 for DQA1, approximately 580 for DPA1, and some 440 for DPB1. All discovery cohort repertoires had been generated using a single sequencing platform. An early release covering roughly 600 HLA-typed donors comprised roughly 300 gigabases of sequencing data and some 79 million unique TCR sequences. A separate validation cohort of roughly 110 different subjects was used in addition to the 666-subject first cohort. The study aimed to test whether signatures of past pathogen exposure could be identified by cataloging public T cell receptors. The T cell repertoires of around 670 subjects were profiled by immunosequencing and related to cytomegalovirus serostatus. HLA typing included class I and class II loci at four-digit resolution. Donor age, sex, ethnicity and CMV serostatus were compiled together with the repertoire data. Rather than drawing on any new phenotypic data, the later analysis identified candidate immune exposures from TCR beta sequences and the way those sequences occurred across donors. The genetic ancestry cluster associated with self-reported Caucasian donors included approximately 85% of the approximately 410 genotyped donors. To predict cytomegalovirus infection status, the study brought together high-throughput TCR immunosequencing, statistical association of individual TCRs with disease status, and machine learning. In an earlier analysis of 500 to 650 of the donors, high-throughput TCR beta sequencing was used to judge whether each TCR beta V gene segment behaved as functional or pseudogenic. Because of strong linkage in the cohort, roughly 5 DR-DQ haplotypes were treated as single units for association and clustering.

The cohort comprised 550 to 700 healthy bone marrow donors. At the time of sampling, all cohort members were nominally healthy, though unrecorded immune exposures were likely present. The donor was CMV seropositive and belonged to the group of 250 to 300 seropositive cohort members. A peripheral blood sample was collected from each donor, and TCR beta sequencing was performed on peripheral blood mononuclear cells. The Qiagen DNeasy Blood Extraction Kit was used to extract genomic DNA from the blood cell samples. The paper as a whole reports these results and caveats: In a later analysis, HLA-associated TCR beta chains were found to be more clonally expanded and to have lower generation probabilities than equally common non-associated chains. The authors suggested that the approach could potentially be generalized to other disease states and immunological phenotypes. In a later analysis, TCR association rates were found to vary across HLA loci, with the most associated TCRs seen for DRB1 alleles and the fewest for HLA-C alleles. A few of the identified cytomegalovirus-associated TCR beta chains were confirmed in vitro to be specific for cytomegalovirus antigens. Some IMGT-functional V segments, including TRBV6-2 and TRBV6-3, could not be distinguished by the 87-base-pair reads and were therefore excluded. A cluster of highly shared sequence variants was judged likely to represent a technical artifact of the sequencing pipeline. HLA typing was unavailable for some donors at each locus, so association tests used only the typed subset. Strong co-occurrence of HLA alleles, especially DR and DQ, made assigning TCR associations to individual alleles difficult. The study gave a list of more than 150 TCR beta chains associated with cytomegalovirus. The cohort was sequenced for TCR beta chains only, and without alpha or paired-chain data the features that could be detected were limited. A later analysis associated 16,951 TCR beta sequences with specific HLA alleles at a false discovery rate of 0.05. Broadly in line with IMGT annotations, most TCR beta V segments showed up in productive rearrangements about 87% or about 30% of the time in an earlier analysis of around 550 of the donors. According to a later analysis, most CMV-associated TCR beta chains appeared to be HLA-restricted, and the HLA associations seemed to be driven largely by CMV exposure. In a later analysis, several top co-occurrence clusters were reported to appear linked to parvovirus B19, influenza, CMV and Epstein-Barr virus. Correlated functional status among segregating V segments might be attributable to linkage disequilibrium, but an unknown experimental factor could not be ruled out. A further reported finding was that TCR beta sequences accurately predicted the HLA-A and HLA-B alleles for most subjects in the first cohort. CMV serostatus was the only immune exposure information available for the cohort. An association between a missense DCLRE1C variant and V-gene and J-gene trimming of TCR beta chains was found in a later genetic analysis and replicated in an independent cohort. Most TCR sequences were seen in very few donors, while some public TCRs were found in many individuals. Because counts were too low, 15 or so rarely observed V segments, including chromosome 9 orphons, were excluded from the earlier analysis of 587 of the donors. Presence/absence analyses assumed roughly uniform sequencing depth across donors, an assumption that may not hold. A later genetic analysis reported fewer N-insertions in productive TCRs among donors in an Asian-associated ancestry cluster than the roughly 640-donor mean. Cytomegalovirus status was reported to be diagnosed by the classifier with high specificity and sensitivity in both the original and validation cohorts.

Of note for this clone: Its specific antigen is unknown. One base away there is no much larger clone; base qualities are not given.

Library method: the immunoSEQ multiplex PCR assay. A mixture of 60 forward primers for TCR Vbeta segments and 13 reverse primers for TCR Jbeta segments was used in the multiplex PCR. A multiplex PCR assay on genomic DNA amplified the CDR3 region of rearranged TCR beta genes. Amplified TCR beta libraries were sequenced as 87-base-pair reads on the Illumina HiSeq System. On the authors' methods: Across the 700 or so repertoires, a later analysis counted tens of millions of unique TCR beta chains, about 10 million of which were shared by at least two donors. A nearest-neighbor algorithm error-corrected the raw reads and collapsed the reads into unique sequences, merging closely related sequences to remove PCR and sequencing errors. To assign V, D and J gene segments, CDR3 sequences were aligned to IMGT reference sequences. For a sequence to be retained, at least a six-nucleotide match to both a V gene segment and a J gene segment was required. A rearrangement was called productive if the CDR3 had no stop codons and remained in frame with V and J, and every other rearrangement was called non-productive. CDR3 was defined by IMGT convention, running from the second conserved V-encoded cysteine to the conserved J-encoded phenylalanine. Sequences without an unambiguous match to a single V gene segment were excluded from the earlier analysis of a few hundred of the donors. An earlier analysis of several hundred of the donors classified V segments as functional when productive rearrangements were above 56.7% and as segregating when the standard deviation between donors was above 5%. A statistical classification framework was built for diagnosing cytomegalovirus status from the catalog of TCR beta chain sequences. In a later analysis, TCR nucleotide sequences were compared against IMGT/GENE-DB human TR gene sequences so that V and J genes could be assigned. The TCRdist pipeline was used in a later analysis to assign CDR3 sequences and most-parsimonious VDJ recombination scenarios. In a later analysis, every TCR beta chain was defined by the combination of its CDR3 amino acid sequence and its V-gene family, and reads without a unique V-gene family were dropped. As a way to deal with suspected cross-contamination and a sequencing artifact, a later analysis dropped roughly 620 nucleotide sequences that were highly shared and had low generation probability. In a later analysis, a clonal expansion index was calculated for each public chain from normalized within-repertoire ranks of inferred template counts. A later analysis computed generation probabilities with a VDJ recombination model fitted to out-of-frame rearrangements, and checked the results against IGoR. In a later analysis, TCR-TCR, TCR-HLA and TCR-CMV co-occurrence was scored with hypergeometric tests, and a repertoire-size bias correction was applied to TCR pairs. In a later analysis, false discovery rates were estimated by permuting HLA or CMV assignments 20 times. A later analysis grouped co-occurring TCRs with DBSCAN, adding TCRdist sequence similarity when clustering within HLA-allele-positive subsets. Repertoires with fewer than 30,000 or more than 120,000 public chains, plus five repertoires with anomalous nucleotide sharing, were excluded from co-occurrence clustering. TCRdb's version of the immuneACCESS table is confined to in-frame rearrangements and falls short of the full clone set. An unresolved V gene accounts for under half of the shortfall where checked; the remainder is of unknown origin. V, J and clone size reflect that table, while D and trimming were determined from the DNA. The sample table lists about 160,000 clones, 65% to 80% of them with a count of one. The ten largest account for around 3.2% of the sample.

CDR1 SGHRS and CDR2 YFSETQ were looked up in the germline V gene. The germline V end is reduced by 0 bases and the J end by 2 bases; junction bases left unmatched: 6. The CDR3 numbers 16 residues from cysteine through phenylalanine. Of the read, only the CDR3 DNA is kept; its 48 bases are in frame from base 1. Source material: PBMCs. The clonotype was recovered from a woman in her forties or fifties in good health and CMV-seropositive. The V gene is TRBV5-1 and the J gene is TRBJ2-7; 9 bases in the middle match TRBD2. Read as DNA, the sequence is TGCGCCAGCAGCTTGGGACTAGCGGATAATCCCTACGAGCAGTACTTC. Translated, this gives CASSLGLADNPYEQYF.